The 18 T cell receptor beta chains in this list originate from one sample, sequenced in a study of blood T cell repertoires in COVID-19. This table comes from immunoSEQ multiplex PCR, and its TCRdb copy is limited to in-frame clones, with some not included. The data contain roughly 300,000 clones, around 87% of them seen just once; the ten biggest clones take up roughly 5%. Sequenced input: PBMCs or T cells enriched from blood (not recorded which). Receptor source: a woman aged 25 to 45 who had recovered from COVID-19.

The chain employs TRBV28 and TRBJ2-1, with D perhaps TRBD1 (6 bases). This CDR3 comprises 14 residues. The germline gives CDR1 MDHEN, CDR2 SYDVKM. Trimming left V 6 bases short and J 6 bases short, with 15 bases between. The CDR3 spells CASSLNRASNEQFF. CDR3 in DNA: TGTGCCAGCAGCCTAAACAGGGCGAGCAATGAGCAGTTCTTC. Using reference TRBV28 and TRBJ2-1 for the parts outside the CDR3, the full variable domain is DVKVTQSSRYLVKRTGEKVFLECVQDMDHENMFWYRQDPGLGLRLIYFSYDVKMKEKGDIPEGYSVSREKKERFSLILESASTNQTSMYLCASSLNRASNEQFFGPGTRLTVL.

The chain combines TRBV20-1 with TRBJ2-3, with 7 bases aligning to TRBD1. CDR1 is DFQATT, CDR2 SNEGSKA, per germline (reference sequence). CDR3 length: 11 amino acids. The trim removed 7 bases at V and 5 bases at J, leaving 3 bases unmatched. CDR3 in DNA: TGCAGTGACCAGGGGGTAGATACGCAGTATTTT. Translated, it gives CSDQGVDTQYF.

This clone appeared a few times. This chain uses TRBV5-4 with TRBJ2-2; D is possibly TRBD1 (7 bases). Trimming took off 10 bases at V and 4 bases at J, with 26 bases between the two ends. CDR1 is SGHNT and CDR2 is YYREEE in the germline V gene (reference sequence). The CDR3 has 17 amino acids. Here the CDR3 DNA reads TGTGCCTTCCGCTACTACCGTCGACAGGGAGGCACCGGGGAGCTGTTTTTT. As protein: CAFRYYRRQGGTGELFF. The whole variable domain, filled in from reference TRBV5-4 and TRBJ2-2, reads ETGVTQSPTHLIKTRGQQVTLRCSSQSGHNTVSWYQQALGQGPQFIFQYYREEENGRGNFPPRFSGLQFPNYSSELNVNALELDDSALYLCAFRYYRRQGGTGELFFGEGSRLTVL.

The chain joins TRBV7-6 to TRBJ2-7, with 8 positions matching TRBD1. CDR1 and CDR2 (germline): SGHVS, FNYEAQ. J was trimmed by 2 bases and V by 0 bases; bases with no gene match: 15. The CDR3 has 19 residues. CDR3: CASSLASRAGTGRPYEQYF. DNA of the CDR3: TGTGCCAGCAGCTTAGCGAGTCGAGCCGGGACAGGACGCCCCTACGAGCAGTACTTC.

This clone was seen more than once but under ten times. This chain links TRBV6-6 with TRBJ1-3, with 12 bases that match TRBD1. V shed 5 bases, J shed 2 bases, and the junction held 7 bases outside the gene matches. This CDR3 contains 17 residues. CDR1 and CDR2 (germline): MNHNY, SVGAGI (reference sequence). CDR3 coding DNA: TGTGCCAGCAGTCCCCGACGGGACAGGGGGCCTGGAAACACCATATATTTT. Its protein product is CASSPRRDRGPGNTIYF.

This clone was picked up a small number of times. V is TRBV5-5 and J is TRBJ1-2; 8 nucleotides line up with TRBD1. Germline V lookup: CDR1 SGHKS, CDR2 YYEKEE (reference sequence). V lost 2 bases, J lost 8 bases, and 8 bases stayed unmatched. The CDR3 is made up of 14 amino acids. The CDR3 nucleotides are TGTGCCAGCAGCTTTTCCCAGGGGGCGGGAGGCTACACCTTC. It is translated as CASSFSQGAGGYTF.

The CDR3 DNA is TGTGCCAGTAGTCGTCCCGGGACAGAAAACACTGAAGCTTTCTTT. This gives the protein CASSRPGTENTEAFF. The rearrangement joins TRBV19 to TRBJ1-1, with TRBD1 identical over 7 bases. J gave up 2 bases and V 5 bases, and 8 bases lay outside the gene matches. Germline CDR1 LNHDA, CDR2 SQIVND (reference sequence). The CDR3 has 15 residues.

The rearrangement links TRBV7-8 to TRBJ1-4; D not resolved. Germline V lookup: CDR1 SGHVS, CDR2 FQNEAQ. Trimming cost V 0 bases and J 4 bases, with 12 bases left between them. This CDR3 spans 16 amino acids. In nucleotides, the CDR3 is TGTGCCAGCAGCTTAGCCCGGAGGCTGAATAATGAAAAACTGTTTTTT. Residues: CASSLARRLNNEKLFF.

V gene TRBV19 combines with J gene TRBJ2-1, with TRBD2 matching 8 bases. V was clipped by 2 bases and J by 4 bases; unmatched bases: 4. Germline lookup yields CDR1 LNHDA and CDR2 SQIVND (reference sequence). The CDR3 is 15 residues long. CDR3 coding DNA: TGTGCCAGTAGTATATCCGGACTAGCATACAATGAGCAGTTCTTC. The encoded protein is CASSISGLAYNEQFF.

This clone was seen once. The J gene is TRBJ1-2, the V gene TRBV6-6, with a weak D call TRBD1 (6 bases). Trimming cost V 5 bases and J 7 bases, with 11 bases left between them. CDR1 is MNHNY, CDR2 SVGAGI, per germline (reference sequence). The CDR3 runs 12 residues. CDR3 loop: CASSTGQFGYTF. The CDR3 DNA reads as TGTGCCAGCAGTACCGGACAGTTTGGCTACACCTTC.

V and J are TRBV19 and TRBJ2-7, with D possibly matching TRBD2 (5 bases). The V end lost 2 bases, the J end lost 3 bases, and 14 bases lay between the germline ends. The CDR3 has 15 residues. Germline lookup yields CDR1 LNHDA and CDR2 SQIVND (reference sequence). CDR3 loop: CASSITASSLYEQYF. As DNA, the CDR3 is TGTGCCAGTAGTATAACGGCTAGCTCACTCTACGAGCAGTACTTC.

The genes are TRBV15 and TRBJ1-1, with a tentative D call TRBD1 (5 bases). There are 13 residues in the CDR3. The V gene's germline CDR1 is LNHNV and CDR2 YYDKDF (reference sequence). V was pared by 3 bases and J by 5 bases, with 10 bases between. The CDR3 here is CATSRGGRTEAFF. In nucleotides, the CDR3 is TGTGCCACCAGCAGGGGGGGTCGGACTGAAGCTTTCTTT.

The genes are TRBV10-1 and TRBJ2-2; 7 nucleotides match TRBD1. Unmatched junction bases numbered 6, after V lost 4 bases and J lost 4 bases. Germline CDR1 reads WNHNN; CDR2 reads SYGVQD (reference sequence). The CDR3 is 15 amino acids. DNA for the CDR3: TGCGCCAGCAGTGGACAGGGTCGGGGCACCGGGGAGCTGTTTTTT. Translation: CASSGQGRGTGELFF.

The rearrangement uses TRBV18 and TRBJ2-1; D may be TRBD1 (5 bases). Trimming shortened V by 6 bases and J by 1 base, and 13 bases separated the two germline ends. Per germline, CDR1 KGHSH and CDR2 LQKENI. The CDR3 has 15 amino acids. For the CDR3, the DNA is TGTGCCAGCTCCGACAGATCTAAATCCTACAATGAGCAGTTCTTC. Its protein product is CASSDRSKSYNEQFF.

The rearrangement links TRBV7-9 to TRBJ2-1; D is ambiguous. The V end was cut by 1 base, the J end by 5 bases, with 9 bases between. Germline CDR1 SEHNR, CDR2 FQNEAQ (reference sequence). CDR3 length: 14 residues. The CDR3 reads CASSLVARNNEQFF. The CDR3 DNA reads TGTGCCAGCAGCTTAGTCGCTAGAAACAATGAGCAGTTCTTC.

Worth noting for this clone: One end of the junction varies from germline; a read error may be responsible. This chain links TRBV6-5 with TRBJ1-4; D possibly corresponds to TRBD1 (6 bases). CDR1 is MNHEY, CDR2 SVGAGI, per germline. This CDR3 is 14 amino acids long. The DNA of the CDR3 is TGTGCCAGCAAGATTAAAACGAAGGGGGAAAAACTATTTTTT. Translating gives CASKIKTKGEKLFF.

This CDR3 is CASSGLQGQGWRGYTF. In DNA, the CDR3 is TGTGCCAGCAGTGGTCTGCAAGGGCAGGGCTGGCGGGGCTACACCTTC. The chain uses TRBV6-1 and TRBJ1-2; D may be TRBD1 (5 bases). The germline V gene encodes CDR1 MNHNS and CDR2 SASEGT. The CDR3 covers 16 residues. V lost 4 bases, J lost 8 bases, and 23 bases lay in between.

This chain uses TRBV5-1 with TRBJ1-2; D gene uncertain. The V end lost 0 bases, the J end lost 4 bases, and 10 bases lay between the germline ends. The CDR3 consists of 14 residues. The germline V gene encodes CDR1 SGHRS and CDR2 YFSETQ. CDR3 sequence (DNA): TGCGCCAGCAGCTTGGCCCCCCCGGTCTATGGCTACACCTTC. Translating gives CASSLAPPVYGYTF. The whole variable domain, filled in from reference TRBV5-1 and TRBJ1-2, reads KAGVTQTPRYLIKTRGQQVTLSCSPISGHRSVSWYQQTPGQGLQFLFEYFSETQRNKGNFPGRFSGRQFSNSRSEMNVSTLELGDSALYLCASSLAPPVYGYTFGSGTRLTVV.